The 31 T cell receptor beta chains below were found in one sample sequenced in a study of shared clonotypes between healthy human individuals. Assay used: immunoSEQ multiplex PCR; TCRdb lists only in-frame clones, some missing. Here the sample spans millions of clones, around 96% being singletons. As defined, naive CD8 cells were CD45RO-negative and positively selected for CCR7, with terminally differentiated effector memory CD45RA+ cells excluded. Sequences were obtained from naive CD8+ T cells sorted from blood. The receptors derive from a young man in good health.

This clone was seen a single time. The chain recombines TRBV10-1 with TRBJ1-6, with no clear D. Looked up from germline, CDR1 is WNHNN and CDR2 is SYGVQD (reference sequence). V lost 0 bases and J lost 10, with 13 bases in between. CDR3 size: 15 residues. The CDR3 DNA follows: TGCGCCAGCAGTGAGTCGTTCAGTCCGGAATCACCCCTCCACTTT. This codes for CASSESFSPESPLHF.

The V and J genes are TRBV15 and TRBJ2-7; 7 bases agree with TRBD1. The CDR3 has 12 amino acids. Germline CDR1 reads LNHNV; CDR2 reads YYDKDF (reference sequence). With V trimmed by 5 bases and J by 5 bases, 3 bases remained unmatched. The DNA of the CDR3 is TGTGCCACCAGCGGGACAGCCGACGAGCAGTACTTC. Its translation: CATSGTADEQYF.

The V gene is TRBV30, the J gene TRBJ1-6, with D possibly TRBD1 on 5 matching bases. Trimming took 4 bases from V and 5 from J, leaving 18 bases between them. Germline loops: CDR1 GTSNPN, CDR2 SVGIG (reference sequence). This CDR3 has 16 amino acids. The DNA of the CDR3 is TGTGCCTGGATGTTGTGGGACCAAGAGGATAATTCACCCCTCCACTTT. The encoded protein is CAWMLWDQEDNSPLHF. The whole variable domain, filled in from reference TRBV30 and TRBJ1-6, reads SQTIHQWPATLVQPVGSPLSLECTVEGTSNPNLYWYRQAAGRGLQLLFYSVGIGQISSEVPQNLSASRPQDRQFILSSKKLLLSDSGFYLCAWMLWDQEDNSPLHFGNGTRLTVT.

The V and J genes are TRBV11-2 and TRBJ2-7; possible D gene TRBD1, 6 bases. Germline loops: CDR1 SGHAT, CDR2 FQNNGV. This CDR3 region has 16 residues. V was shortened by 2 bases and J by 1 base, with 15 bases between the two germline ends. CDR3 protein: CASSLTGTPGSYEQYF. In DNA form, the CDR3 reads TGTGCCAGCAGCTTAACAGGGACACCAGGTTCCTACGAGCAGTACTTC.

The chain combines TRBV2 with TRBJ1-2; D unresolved. CDR1 is SNHLY and CDR2 is FYNNEI in the germline V gene. Trimming cost V 7 bases and J 7 bases, with 16 bases left between them. The CDR3 is 13 amino acids. Here the CDR3 reads CASTDNAEPGYTF. The CDR3 coding sequence is TGTGCCAGCACCGATAACGCAGAGCCTGGCTACACCTTC. Using reference TRBV2 and TRBJ1-2 for the parts outside the CDR3, the full variable domain is EPEVTQTPSHQVTQMGQEVILRCVPISNHLYFYWYRQILGQKVEFLVSFYNNEISEKSEIFDDQFSVERPDGSNFTLKIRSTKLEDSAMYFCASTDNAEPGYTFGSGTRLTVV.

The chain employs TRBV9 and TRBJ1-2, with D unclear. Looked up from germline, CDR1 is SGDLS and CDR2 is YYNGEE. The V end lost 0 bases, the J end lost 6 bases, and 18 bases lay between the germline ends. The CDR3 runs 16 residues. CDR3 region: CASSVAVGPRLDGYTF. DNA for the CDR3: TGTGCCAGCAGCGTAGCGGTAGGTCCGAGGCTAGATGGCTACACCTTC.

The chain has TRBV10-1 and TRBJ2-7, with unresolved D. Germline V lookup: CDR1 WNHNN, CDR2 SYGVQD (reference sequence). V was shortened by 6 bases and J by 0 bases, with 12 bases between the two germline ends. The CDR3 has 14 residues. The CDR3 region is CASRDRSSSYEQYF. The CDR3 DNA reads as TGCGCCAGCAGGGATAGGTCTAGCTCCTACGAGCAGTACTTC.

The chain recombines TRBV5-4 with TRBJ2-1, with a tentative D call TRBD2 (6 bases). CDR3 length: 16 amino acids. Germline CDR1 SGHNT, CDR2 YYREEE (reference sequence). Trimming shortened V by 2 bases and J by 2 bases, and 14 bases separated the two germline ends. The CDR3 is CASSFGLSVAYNEQFF. The CDR3 DNA sequence: TGTGCCAGCAGCTTCGGACTATCCGTGGCCTACAATGAGCAGTTCTTC.

CDR3 sequence (DNA): TGTGCCAGCAGCCCTAGCAGGGGGGAGGTCACTGAAGCTTTCTTT. This sequence encodes CASSPSRGEVTEAFF. The chain combines TRBV11-2 with TRBJ1-1; 7 nucleotides line up with TRBD1. Losses at the gene ends were 5 bases for V and 4 bases for J; bases not matched to a gene: 10. The CDR3 has 15 residues. Per the germline V gene, CDR1 is SGHAT and CDR2 is FQNNGV.

The rearrangement uses TRBV28 and TRBJ2-5; D gene unclear. Between the trimmed V and J ends, which lost 5 bases and 1 base, there was a span of 11 bases. Germline loops: CDR1 MDHEN, CDR2 SYDVKM. The CDR3 consists of 14 residues. The CDR3 sequence is CASSLILVQETQYF. CDR3 nucleotides: TGTGCCAGCAGTCTAATCCTAGTCCAAGAGACCCAGTACTTC. Full variable domain (outside the CDR3, taken from reference TRBV28 and TRBJ2-5): DVKVTQSSRYLVKRTGEKVFLECVQDMDHENMFWYRQDPGLGLRLIYFSYDVKMKEKGDIPEGYSVSREKKERFSLILESASTNQTSMYLCASSLILVQETQYFGPGTRLLVL.

The J gene is TRBJ2-7, the V gene TRBV6-8; 11 bases line up with TRBD2. The CDR3 has 17 amino acids. CDR1 and CDR2 (germline): MNHGY, SAAAGT. V lost 2 bases and J lost 4; bases outside the gene matches: 10. CDR3 nucleotide sequence: TGTGCCAGCAGTTACACTCCGGGACTAGCGGATCATTACGAGCAGTACTTC. Translating gives CASSYTPGLADHYEQYF.

This rearrangement joins TRBV6-1 to TRBJ2-7; 9 nucleotides align to TRBD1. The germline gives CDR1 MNHNS, CDR2 SASEGT. V was clipped by 6 bases and J by 2 bases; unmatched bases: 8. The CDR3 has 15 amino acids. The CDR3 is CASRTPGTGTYEQYF. In nucleotides, the CDR3 is TGTGCCAGCAGGACCCCCGGGACAGGGACCTACGAGCAGTACTTC.

The rearrangement links TRBV4-3 to TRBJ2-2; a weak D match, TRBD2 (6 bases). Germline V gene data show CDR1 as LGHNA and CDR2 as YSLEER. Trimming stripped 2 bases from V and 1 base from J, with 8 bases between. CDR3 size: 15 residues. CDR3: CASSQSGQNTGELFF. In nucleotides, the CDR3 is TGCGCCAGCAGCCAAAGCGGGCAGAACACCGGGGAGCTGTTTTTT.

Regarding this clone: The sample contains more than one DNA sequence encoding this CDR3. This chain links TRBV4-1 with TRBJ2-7, with 8 bases that match TRBD1. The CDR3 is 14 residues long. Germline lookup yields CDR1 MGHRA and CDR2 YSYEKL. V dropped 4 bases and J dropped 4; count of bases not matched to a gene: 6. CDR3 loop: CASSPRQGAYEQYF. The DNA for the CDR3 is TGCGCCAGCAGCCCTCGGCAGGGGGCATACGAGCAGTACTTC.

The V call is TRBV11-2, the J call TRBJ2-1; 9 nucleotides align to TRBD2. The CDR3 is 16 residues long. Germline values: CDR1 SGHAT, CDR2 FQNNGV. The J segment lost 0 bases and the V segment lost 3 bases, leaving 3 bases of the junction unmatched. The CDR3 spells CASSFIAGDSYNEQFF. CDR3 bases: TGTGCCAGCAGCTTTATAGCGGGAGACTCCTACAATGAGCAGTTCTTC. Drawing the rest from reference TRBV11-2 and TRBJ2-1, the complete variable domain is EAGVAQSPRYKIIEKRQSVAFWCNPISGHATLYWYQQILGQGPKLLIQFQNNGVVDDSQLPKDRFSAERLKGVDSTLKIQPAKLEDSAVYLCASSFIAGDSYNEQFFGPGTRLTVL.

As concerns this clone: The identical CDR3 is also encoded by other nucleotide sequences in the sample. The J gene is TRBJ2-7, the V gene TRBV4-1, with TRBD1 matching 7 bases. This CDR3 region has 14 residues. In germline, CDR1 is MGHRA, CDR2 YSYEKL. With 1 base clipped from V and 3 bases from J, the junction kept 3 bases outside the gene matches. CDR3 region: CASSQVDRDYEQYF. CDR3 bases: TGCGCCAGCAGCCAAGTCGACAGGGACTACGAGCAGTACTTC.

V gene TRBV15 combines with J gene TRBJ1-3, with D perhaps TRBD1 (5 bases). The V end was cut by 0 bases, the J end by 3 bases, with 12 bases between. CDR3 length: 16 amino acids. Germline V gene data show CDR1 as LNHNV and CDR2 as YYDKDF (reference sequence). CDR3 protein: CATSRDHPGFGNTIYF. The CDR3 DNA is TGTGCCACCAGCAGAGATCATCCAGGGTTTGGAAACACCATATATTTT.

The chain has TRBV10-3 and TRBJ2-2; 9 bases are shared with TRBD1. The V segment lost 10 bases and the J segment 4 bases; nucleotides outside the gene matches: 7. The CDR3 consists of 14 residues. From germline, CDR1 is ENHRY and CDR2 SYGVKD. The CDR3 is CATTTGGGTGELFF. DNA of the CDR3: TGTGCCACTACGACAGGGGGAGGCACCGGGGAGCTGTTTTTT.

The CDR3 coding sequence is TGCATCAGCAGCCCCGAGGACGTACACAGGGGGCGCGACTATGGCTACACCTTC. This gives the protein CISSPEDVHRGRDYGYTF. This sequence joins TRBV1 and TRBJ1-2; the table's D call TRBD1 went unverified against the DNA. TRBV1 is listed as a pseudogene. This CDR3 is 18 amino acids long.

V is TRBV13 and J is TRBJ2-1, with D hard to call. The CDR3 extends over 13 amino acids. The germline CDR1 and CDR2 sequences are PRHDT and FYEKMQ (reference sequence). Trimming pared 1 base from V and 6 bases from J, leaving 7 bases between. In DNA, the CDR3 is TGTGCCAGCAGCTTAGAGATACGCAATGAGCAGTTCTTC. This translates into CASSLEIRNEQFF.

Details on this clone: The sample carries other DNA sequences with the same CDR3. The CDR3 loop is CASSYSTGGYEQYF. The DNA for the CDR3 is TGTGCCAGCAGTTACTCGACTGGTGGTTACGAGCAGTACTTC. The V call is TRBV6-5, the J call TRBJ2-7; D gene uncertain. CDR3 length: 14 amino acids. Deletions cut 0 bases from V and 4 bases from J, with 10 bases between. Germline V gene data show CDR1 as MNHEY and CDR2 as SVGAGI.

As regards this clone: Other DNA sequences within the sample encode an identical CDR3. V and J are TRBV4-1 and TRBJ2-1; TRBD1 or TRBD2 may be the D gene (5 bases each). Trimming left V 0 bases short and J 9 bases short, with 9 bases between. Germline CDR1 reads MGHRA; CDR2 reads YSYEKL. This CDR3 contains 13 residues. The CDR3 sequence: CASSQDNGGEQFF. The CDR3 DNA reads as TGCGCCAGCAGCCAAGATAATGGGGGTGAGCAGTTCTTC.

V gene TRBV10-3 combines with J gene TRBJ2-7; D not certain. In germline, CDR1 is ENHRY, CDR2 SYGVKD. The CDR3 has 12 amino acids. The germline V and J ends were trimmed by 11 bases and 0 bases, with 11 bases remaining between them. The CDR3 bases are TGTGCCGCCGCCCGTAGCTCCTACGAGCAGTACTTC. Protein: CAAARSSYEQYF.

This chain joins TRBV5-6 and TRBJ2-7; unclear D gene. Per germline, CDR1 SGHDT and CDR2 YYEEEE. This CDR3 is 13 amino acids long. V lost 5 bases to trimming and J lost 3 bases, with 12 bases between them. The DNA of the CDR3 is TGTGCCAGCAGTGAGGAACTCTACTACGAGCAGTACTTC. Residues: CASSEELYYEQYF.

V usage is TRBV19 and J usage is TRBJ2-3; D gene ambiguous. V shed 4 bases and J shed 0 bases, with 17 bases lying between them. The CDR3 contains 17 residues. Germline V gene data show CDR1 as LNHDA and CDR2 as SQIVND (reference sequence). The CDR3 loop is CASSTLQESSSTDTQYF. The CDR3, as DNA: TGTGCCAGTAGTACGCTCCAAGAGAGTTCTAGCACAGATACGCAGTATTTT.

Of note for this clone: Other DNA sequences in this sample translate to the same CDR3. The genes are TRBV27 and TRBJ2-7, with a possible D match to TRBD2 (6 bases). The germline CDR1 and CDR2 sequences are MNHEY and SMNVEV (reference sequence). This CDR3 spans 13 amino acids. V lost 3 bases to trimming and J lost 1 base, with 7 bases between them. The CDR3 loop is CASSFSGSYEQYF. The CDR3 DNA follows: TGTGCCAGCAGTTTCAGCGGGTCCTACGAGCAGTACTTC.

The chain has TRBV19 and TRBJ1-5; tentatively, D is TRBD1 (6 bases). CDR1 is LNHDA, CDR2 SQIVND, per germline (reference sequence). V was cut by 6 bases and J by 0 bases, with 15 bases left in between. The CDR3 is 16 amino acids. Here the CDR3 reads CASSEGRGHSNQPQHF. CDR3 DNA: TGTGCCAGTAGCGAAGGCAGGGGCCATAGCAATCAGCCCCAGCATTTT.

The rearrangement joins TRBV28 to TRBJ1-4; D possibly corresponds to TRBD1 (6 bases). This CDR3 comprises 13 residues. The ends were cut back, 8 bases at V and 5 bases at J, with 12 bases in the middle. Germline V gene sequence: CDR1 MDHEN, CDR2 SYDVKM. CDR3 sequence: CASEGGLNEKLFF. The CDR3, as DNA: TGTGCCAGCGAGGGGGGCCTGAATGAAAAACTGTTTTTT.

This clone was found once. Other DNA sequences in this specimen translate into the identical CDR3. The chain couples TRBV13 to TRBJ2-5; 7 bases match TRBD2. This CDR3 spans 13 amino acids. The V gene end was trimmed by 0 bases and the J gene end by 5 bases; junction bases not matched to a gene: 0. Germline values: CDR1 PRHDT, CDR2 FYEKMQ (reference sequence). The CDR3 protein is CASSLGLAETQYF. DNA of the CDR3: TGTGCCAGCAGCTTAGGACTAGCGGAGACCCAGTACTTC.

This chain joins TRBV5-6 and TRBJ2-7, with D possibly being TRBD1 (6 bases). Trimming shortened V by 2 bases and J by 3 bases, and 21 bases separated the two germline ends. Germline-derived CDR1 and CDR2 are SGHDT and YYEEEE. The CDR3 loop spans 17 amino acids. CDR3 in amino acids: CASSFSSPDSPYYEQYF. The CDR3 nucleotides read TGTGCCAGCAGCTTTAGTTCCCCGGACAGCCCCTACTACGAGCAGTACTTC.

A remark on this clone: Other nucleotide sequences from this sample produce the same CDR3. V gene TRBV9 combines with J gene TRBJ1-2, with no clear D. Trimming left V 0 bases short and J 7 bases short, with 7 bases between. This CDR3 region has 12 residues. Germline V CDR1 and CDR2: SGDLS, YYNGEE. The CDR3 nucleotides read TGTGCCAGCAGCGTAGGGCTCGGTGGCTACACCTTC. Its protein product is CASSVGLGGYTF.